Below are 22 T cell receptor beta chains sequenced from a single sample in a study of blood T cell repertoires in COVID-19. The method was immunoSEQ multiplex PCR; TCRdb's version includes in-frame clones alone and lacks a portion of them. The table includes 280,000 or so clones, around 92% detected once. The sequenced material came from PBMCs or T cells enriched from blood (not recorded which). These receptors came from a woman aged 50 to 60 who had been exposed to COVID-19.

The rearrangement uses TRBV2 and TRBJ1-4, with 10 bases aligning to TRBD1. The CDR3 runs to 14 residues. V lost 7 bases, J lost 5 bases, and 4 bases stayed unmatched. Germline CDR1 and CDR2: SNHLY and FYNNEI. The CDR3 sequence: CASTRTGGNEKLFF. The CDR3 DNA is TGTGCCAGCACCAGGACAGGGGGGAATGAAAAACTGTTTTTT.

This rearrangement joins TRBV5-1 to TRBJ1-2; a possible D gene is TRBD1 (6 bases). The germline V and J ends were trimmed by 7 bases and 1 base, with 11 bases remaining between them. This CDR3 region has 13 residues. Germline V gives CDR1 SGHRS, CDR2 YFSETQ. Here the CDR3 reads CASRTEVNYGYTF. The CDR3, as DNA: TGCGCCAGCCGGACAGAGGTTAACTATGGCTACACCTTC.

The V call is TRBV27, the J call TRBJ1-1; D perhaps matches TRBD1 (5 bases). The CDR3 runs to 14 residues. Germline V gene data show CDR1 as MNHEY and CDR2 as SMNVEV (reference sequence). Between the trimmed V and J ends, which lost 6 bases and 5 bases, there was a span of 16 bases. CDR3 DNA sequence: TGTGCCAGCAGGATGGGAGGGGCCGGAACTGAAGCTTTCTTT. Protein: CASRMGGAGTEAFF.

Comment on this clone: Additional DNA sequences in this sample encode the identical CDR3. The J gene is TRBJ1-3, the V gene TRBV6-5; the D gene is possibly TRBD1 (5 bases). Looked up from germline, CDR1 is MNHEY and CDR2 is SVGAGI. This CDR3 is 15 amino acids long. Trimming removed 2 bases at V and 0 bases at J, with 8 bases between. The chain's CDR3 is CASSYQGLSGNTIYF. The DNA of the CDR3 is TGTGCCAGCAGTTACCAGGGCCTCTCTGGAAACACCATATATTTT.

DNA of the CDR3: TGTGCCAGCAGCCAAGATTGGGGGGTGAACACTGAAGCTTTCTTT. Translating it yields CASSQDWGVNTEAFF. The genes are TRBV4-2 and TRBJ1-1, with D maybe TRBD1 (5 bases). V shed 0 bases and J shed 0 bases, with 8 bases lying between them. The CDR3 totals 15 residues. Germline V CDR1 and CDR2: LGHNA, YNFKEQ.

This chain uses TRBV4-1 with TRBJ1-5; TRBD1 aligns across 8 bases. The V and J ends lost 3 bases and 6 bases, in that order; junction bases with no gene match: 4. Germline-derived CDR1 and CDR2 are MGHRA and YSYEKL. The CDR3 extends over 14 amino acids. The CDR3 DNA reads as TGCGCCAGCAGCCAGACAGGGGCCATTCAGCCCCAGCATTTT. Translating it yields CASSQTGAIQPQHF.

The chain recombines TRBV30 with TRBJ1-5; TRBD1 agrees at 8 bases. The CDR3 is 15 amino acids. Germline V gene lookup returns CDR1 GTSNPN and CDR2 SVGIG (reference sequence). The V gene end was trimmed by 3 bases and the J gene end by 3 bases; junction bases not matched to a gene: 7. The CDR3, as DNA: TGTGCCTGGAGCCACACAGGGGGTAACAATCAGCCCCAGCATTTT. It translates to CAWSHTGGNNQPQHF.

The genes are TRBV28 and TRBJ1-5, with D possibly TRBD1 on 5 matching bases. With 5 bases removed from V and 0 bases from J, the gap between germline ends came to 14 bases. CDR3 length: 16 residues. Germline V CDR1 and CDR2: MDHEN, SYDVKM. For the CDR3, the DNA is TGTGCCAGCAGTGCCCGGACACAATATAGCAATCAGCCCCAGCATTTT. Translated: CASSARTQYSNQPQHF.

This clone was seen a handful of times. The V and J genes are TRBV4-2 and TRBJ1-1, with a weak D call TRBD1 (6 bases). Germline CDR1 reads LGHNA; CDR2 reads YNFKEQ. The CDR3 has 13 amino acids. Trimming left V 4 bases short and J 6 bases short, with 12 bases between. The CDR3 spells CASSLQGIAEAFF. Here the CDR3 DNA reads TGTGCCAGCAGCCTCCAGGGGATCGCTGAAGCTTTCTTT.

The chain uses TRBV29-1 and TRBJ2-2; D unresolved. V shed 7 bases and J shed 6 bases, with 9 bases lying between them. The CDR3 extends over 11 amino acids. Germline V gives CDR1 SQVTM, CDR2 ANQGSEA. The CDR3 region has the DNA TGCAGCGGTTACATCGCCGGGGAGCTGTTTTTT. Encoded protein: CSGYIAGELFF.

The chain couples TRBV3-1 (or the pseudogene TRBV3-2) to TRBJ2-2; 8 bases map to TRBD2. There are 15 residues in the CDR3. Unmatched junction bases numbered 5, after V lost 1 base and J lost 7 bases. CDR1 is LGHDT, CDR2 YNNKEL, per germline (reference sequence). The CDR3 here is CASSQVGLGVGELFF. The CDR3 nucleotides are TGTGCCAGCAGCCAAGTGGGACTAGGGGTCGGGGAGCTGTTTTTT.

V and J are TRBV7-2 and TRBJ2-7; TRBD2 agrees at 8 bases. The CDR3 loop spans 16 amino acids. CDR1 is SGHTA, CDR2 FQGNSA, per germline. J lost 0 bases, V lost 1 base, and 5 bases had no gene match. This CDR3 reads CASSLGIAGSSYEQYF. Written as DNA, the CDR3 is TGTGCCAGCAGCTTAGGAATAGCGGGGAGCTCCTACGAGCAGTACTTC.

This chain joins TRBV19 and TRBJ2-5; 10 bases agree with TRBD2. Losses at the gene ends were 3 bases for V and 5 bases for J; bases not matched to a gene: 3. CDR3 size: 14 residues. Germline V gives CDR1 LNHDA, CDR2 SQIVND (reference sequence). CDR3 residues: CASSIQTSGETQYF. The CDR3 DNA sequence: TGTGCCAGTAGTATCCAGACTAGCGGGGAGACCCAGTACTTC.

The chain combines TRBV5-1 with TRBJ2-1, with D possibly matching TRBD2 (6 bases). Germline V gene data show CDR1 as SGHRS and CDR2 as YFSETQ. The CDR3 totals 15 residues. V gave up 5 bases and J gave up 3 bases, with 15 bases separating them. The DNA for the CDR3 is TGCGCCAGCAGGCCTACCGGGACTTACTACAATGAGCAGTTCTTC. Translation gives CASRPTGTYYNEQFF.

The CDR3 bases are TGCGCCAGCAGCCAAGTATCCAGCGGGGGGGCTCGGGAGCAGTTCTTC. Its protein product is CASSQVSSGGAREQFF. This sequence joins TRBV4-1 and TRBJ2-1, with 10 bases that match TRBD2. The CDR3 is made up of 16 amino acids. V was pared by 1 base and J by 10 bases, with 10 bases of the junction left unmatched. The germline CDR1 and CDR2 sequences are MGHRA and YSYEKL.

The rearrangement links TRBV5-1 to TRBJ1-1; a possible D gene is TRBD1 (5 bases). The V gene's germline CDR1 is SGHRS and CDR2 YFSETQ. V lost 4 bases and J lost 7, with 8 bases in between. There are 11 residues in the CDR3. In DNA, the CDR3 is TGCGCCAGCAGCCCGGACATTGAAGCTTTCTTT. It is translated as CASSPDIEAFF.

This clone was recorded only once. The CDR3 loop is CASSLPGVYEQFF. CDR3 in DNA: TGTGCCAGCAGCTTACCGGGAGTTTATGAGCAGTTCTTC. The chain uses TRBV11-3 and TRBJ2-1, with a tentative D call TRBD2 (6 bases). Germline V gene lookup returns CDR1 SGHNT and CDR2 YENEEA. V was trimmed by 2 bases and J by 8 bases, leaving 10 bases between them. CDR3 length equals 13 residues.

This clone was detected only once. CDR3 region: CASSPGLAETFYEQYF. CDR3 nucleotides: TGTGCCAGCAGCCCGGGACTAGCGGAAACCTTCTACGAGCAGTACTTC. The chain uses TRBV13 and TRBJ2-7; 11 bases are shared with TRBD2. The V segment lost 5 bases and the J segment 3 bases; nucleotides outside the gene matches: 9. CDR1 is PRHDT, CDR2 FYEKMQ, per germline (reference sequence). The CDR3 is made up of 16 amino acids.

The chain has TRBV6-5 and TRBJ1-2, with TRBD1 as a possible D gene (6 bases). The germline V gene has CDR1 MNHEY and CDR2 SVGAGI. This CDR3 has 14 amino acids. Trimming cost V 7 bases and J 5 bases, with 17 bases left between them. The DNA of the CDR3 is TGTGCCAGCAAGGATGGGGGCCTGGGGTATGGCTACACCTTC. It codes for CASKDGGLGYGYTF.

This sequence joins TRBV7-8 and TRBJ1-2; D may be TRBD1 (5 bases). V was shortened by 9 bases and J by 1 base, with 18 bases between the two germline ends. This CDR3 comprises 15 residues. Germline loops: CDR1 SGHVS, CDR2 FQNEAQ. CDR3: CARGVRGRGNYGYTF. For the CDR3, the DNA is TGTGCCAGGGGCGTCCGGGGGAGGGGTAACTATGGCTACACCTTC.

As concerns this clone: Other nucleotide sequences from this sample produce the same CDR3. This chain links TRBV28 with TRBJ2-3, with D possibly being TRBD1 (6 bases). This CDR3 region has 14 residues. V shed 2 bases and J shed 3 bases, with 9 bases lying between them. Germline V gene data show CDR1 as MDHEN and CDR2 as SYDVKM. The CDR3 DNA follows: TGTGCCAGCAGTTTACTACAGGGAACAGATACGCAGTATTTT. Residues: CASSLLQGTDTQYF.

In DNA, the CDR3 is TGTGCCAGCAGCTTTTTGGCCCGCCGGCGTGGACAACCCTACGAGCAGTACTTC. Translation gives CASSFLARRRGQPYEQYF. The chain employs TRBV11-2 and TRBJ2-7; weak D call: TRBD1 (5 bases). The CDR3 length is 18 residues. Trimming stripped 3 bases from V and 2 bases from J, with 23 bases between. Germline V gene lookup returns CDR1 SGHAT and CDR2 FQNNGV.